This TCR beta chain stems from a study of neurological immune-mediated disorders. Study at large: Disease course was recorded as relapsing-remitting for approximately 30 and secondary progressive for about 9% of the roughly 35 multiple sclerosis patients.

5'RACE generated cDNA with 10-nucleotide random UMIs. The authors obtained over 180 million TCR-beta sequences from 15-18 subjects per sequencing run. TCRdb passed the 5' RACE reads through MiXCR, listing each CDR3 protein once. This sample yields 55,000 to 75,000 distinct CDR3 sequences, of which 2% to 3% are seen a single time; about 2.9% belongs to the top ten. CDR3 length: 13 amino acids. Germline assignment: CDR1 MDHEN and CDR2 SYDVKM. V lost 6 bases and J lost 12, with 17 bases in between. This clonotype was observed at least ten times. The sample consisted of PBMCs. This chain joins TRBV28 and TRBJ2-2; no clear D gene. This sequence was found in a man aged 45-65 years with multiple sclerosis. CDR3 loop: CASSRDPLEKLFF. The CDR3 DNA reads TGTGCCAGCAGCCGTGACCCGTTGGAGAAGCTGTTTTTT.